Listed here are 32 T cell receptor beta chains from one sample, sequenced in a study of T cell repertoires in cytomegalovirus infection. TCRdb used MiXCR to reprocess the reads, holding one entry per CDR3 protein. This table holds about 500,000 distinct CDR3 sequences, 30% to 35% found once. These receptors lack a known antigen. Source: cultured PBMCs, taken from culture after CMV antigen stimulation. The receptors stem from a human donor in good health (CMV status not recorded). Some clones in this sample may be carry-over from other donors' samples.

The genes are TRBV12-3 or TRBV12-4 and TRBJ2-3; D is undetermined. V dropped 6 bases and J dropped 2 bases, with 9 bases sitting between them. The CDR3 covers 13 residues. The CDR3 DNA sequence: TGTGCCAGCAGCTCCGACCACACAGATACGCAGTATTTT. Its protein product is CASSSDHTDTQYF.

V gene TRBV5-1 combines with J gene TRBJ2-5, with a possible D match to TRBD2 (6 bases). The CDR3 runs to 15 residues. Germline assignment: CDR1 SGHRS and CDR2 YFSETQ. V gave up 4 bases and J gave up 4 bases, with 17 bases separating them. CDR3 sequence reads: CASSARQRVSETQYF. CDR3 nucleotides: TGCGCCAGCAGCGCCCGGCAGCGGGTTTCAGAGACCCAGTACTTC.

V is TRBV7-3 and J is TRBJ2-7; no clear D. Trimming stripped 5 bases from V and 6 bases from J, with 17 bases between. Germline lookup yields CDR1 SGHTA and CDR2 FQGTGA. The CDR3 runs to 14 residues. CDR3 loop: CASSPPRPESEQYF. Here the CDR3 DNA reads TGTGCCAGCAGCCCCCCACGACCAGAAAGCGAGCAGTACTTC.

In DNA form, the CDR3 reads TGTGCCAGCAGGGGAGCCCCACCCCTCTACAATGAGCAGTTCTTC. It yields the protein CASRGAPPLYNEQFF. The chain combines TRBV27 with TRBJ2-1; D may be TRBD2 (5 bases). The length of the CDR3 is 15 residues. Germline-derived CDR1 and CDR2 are MNHEY and SMNVEV (reference sequence). Between the trimmed V and J ends, which lost 6 bases and 3 bases, there was a span of 15 bases.

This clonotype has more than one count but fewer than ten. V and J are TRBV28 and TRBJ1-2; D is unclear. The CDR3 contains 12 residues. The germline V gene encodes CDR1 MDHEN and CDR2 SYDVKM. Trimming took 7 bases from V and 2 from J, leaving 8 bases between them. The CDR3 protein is CASTAGNYGYTF. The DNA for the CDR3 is TGTGCCAGCACCGCGGGGAACTATGGCTACACCTTC.

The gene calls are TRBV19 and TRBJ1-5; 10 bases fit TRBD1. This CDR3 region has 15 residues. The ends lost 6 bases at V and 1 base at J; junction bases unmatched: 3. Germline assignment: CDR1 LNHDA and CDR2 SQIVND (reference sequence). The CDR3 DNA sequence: TGTGCCAGTAGCGACAGGGGGCGAAGCAATCAGCCCCAGCATTTT. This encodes CASSDRGRSNQPQHF.

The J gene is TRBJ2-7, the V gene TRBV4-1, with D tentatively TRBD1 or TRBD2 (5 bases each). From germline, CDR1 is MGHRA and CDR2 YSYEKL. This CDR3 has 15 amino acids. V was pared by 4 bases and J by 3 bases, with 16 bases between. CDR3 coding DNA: TGCGCCAGCAGCCGGGCCGGGGACGCCGTCTACGAGCAGTACTTC. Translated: CASSRAGDAVYEQYF.

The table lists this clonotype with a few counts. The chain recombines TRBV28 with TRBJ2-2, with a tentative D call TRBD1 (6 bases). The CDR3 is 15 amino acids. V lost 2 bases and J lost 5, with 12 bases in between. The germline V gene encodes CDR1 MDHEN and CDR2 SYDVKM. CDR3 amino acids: CASSLLGAWTGELFF. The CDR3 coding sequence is TGTGCCAGCAGTTTACTGGGGGCTTGGACCGGGGAGCTGTTTTTT.

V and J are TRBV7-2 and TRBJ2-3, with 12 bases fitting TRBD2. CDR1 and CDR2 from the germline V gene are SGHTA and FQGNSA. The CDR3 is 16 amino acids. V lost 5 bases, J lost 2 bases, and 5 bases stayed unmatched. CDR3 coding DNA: TGTGCCAGCAGCACTCGGACTAGCGGGACCACAGATACGCAGTATTTT. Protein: CASSTRTSGTTDTQYF.

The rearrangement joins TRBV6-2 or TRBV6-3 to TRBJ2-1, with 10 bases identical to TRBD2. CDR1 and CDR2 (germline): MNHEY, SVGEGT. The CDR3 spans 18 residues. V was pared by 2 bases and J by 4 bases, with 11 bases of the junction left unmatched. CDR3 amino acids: CASSYPIPTSGTYNEQFF. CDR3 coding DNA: TGTGCCAGCAGTTACCCAATCCCCACTAGCGGGACTTACAATGAGCAGTTCTTC.

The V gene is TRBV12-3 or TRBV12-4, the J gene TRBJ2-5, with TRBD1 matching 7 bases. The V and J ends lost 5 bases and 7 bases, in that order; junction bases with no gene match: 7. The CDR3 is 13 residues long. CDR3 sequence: CASSPTGWGTQYF. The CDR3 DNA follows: TGTGCCAGCAGTCCGACAGGGTGGGGGACCCAGTACTTC.

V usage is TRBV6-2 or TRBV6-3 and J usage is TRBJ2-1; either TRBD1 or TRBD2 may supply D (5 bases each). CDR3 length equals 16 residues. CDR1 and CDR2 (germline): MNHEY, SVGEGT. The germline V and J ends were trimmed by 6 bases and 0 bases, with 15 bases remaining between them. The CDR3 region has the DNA TGTGCCAGCAGGACCGGGACCTCTAGCTCCTACAATGAGCAGTTCTTC. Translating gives CASRTGTSSSYNEQFF.

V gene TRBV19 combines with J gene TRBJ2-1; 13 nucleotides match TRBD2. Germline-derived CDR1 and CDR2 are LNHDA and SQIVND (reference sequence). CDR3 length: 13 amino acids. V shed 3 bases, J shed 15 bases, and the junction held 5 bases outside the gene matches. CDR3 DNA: TGTGCCAGTAGTATTACCGGGACTAGCGGGACGTTCTTC. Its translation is CASSITGTSGTFF.

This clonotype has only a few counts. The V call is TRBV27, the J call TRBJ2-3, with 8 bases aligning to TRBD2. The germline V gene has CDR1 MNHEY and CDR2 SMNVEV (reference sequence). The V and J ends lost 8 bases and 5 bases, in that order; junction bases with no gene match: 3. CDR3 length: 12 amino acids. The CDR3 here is CASGGLGDTQYF. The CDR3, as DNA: TGTGCCAGCGGGGGACTAGGAGATACGCAGTATTTT.

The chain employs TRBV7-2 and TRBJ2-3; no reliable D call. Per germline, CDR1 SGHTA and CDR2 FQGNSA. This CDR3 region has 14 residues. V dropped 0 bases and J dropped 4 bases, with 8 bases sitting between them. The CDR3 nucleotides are TGTGCCAGCAGCTTAGCCATTAGGGCAGATACGCAGTATTTT. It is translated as CASSLAIRADTQYF.

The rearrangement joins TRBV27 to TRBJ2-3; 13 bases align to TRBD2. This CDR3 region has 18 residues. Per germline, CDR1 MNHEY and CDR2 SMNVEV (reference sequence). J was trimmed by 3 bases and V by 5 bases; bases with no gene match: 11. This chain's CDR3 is CASSPRLAGGRGTDTQYF. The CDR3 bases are TGTGCCAGCAGTCCCCGACTAGCGGGAGGCCGGGGGACAGATACGCAGTATTTT.

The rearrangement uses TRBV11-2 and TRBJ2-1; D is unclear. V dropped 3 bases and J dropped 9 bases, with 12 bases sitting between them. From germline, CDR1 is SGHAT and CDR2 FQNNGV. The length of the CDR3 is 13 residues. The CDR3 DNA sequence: TGTGCCAGCAGCTTTCTCAGGTCGGTTGAGCAGTTCTTC. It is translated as CASSFLRSVEQFF.

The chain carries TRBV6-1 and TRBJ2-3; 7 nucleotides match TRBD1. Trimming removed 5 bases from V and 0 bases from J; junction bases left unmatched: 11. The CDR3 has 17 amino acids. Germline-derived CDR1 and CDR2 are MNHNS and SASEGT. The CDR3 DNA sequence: TGTGCCAGCAGTTCGGACCGGGACAGCCGCAGCACAGATACGCAGTATTTT. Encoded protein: CASSSDRDSRSTDTQYF.

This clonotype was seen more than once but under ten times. DNA of the CDR3: TGTGCCAGCAGCACGGGACTAGCGGAGTCCAATGAGCAGTTCTTC. Translated: CASSTGLAESNEQFF. V gene TRBV5-4 combines with J gene TRBJ2-1; 11 bases are a match to TRBD2. Germline CDR1 reads SGHNT; CDR2 reads YYREEE (reference sequence). The CDR3 is 15 amino acids. The ends lost 4 bases at V and 6 bases at J; junction bases unmatched: 6.

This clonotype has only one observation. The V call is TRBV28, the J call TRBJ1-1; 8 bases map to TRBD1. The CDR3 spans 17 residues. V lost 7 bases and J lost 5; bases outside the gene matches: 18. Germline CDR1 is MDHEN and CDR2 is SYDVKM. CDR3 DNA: TGTGCCAGCATCCCTGGGAAAGGTGGACAGGGCGAGACTGAAGCTTTCTTT. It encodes CASIPGKGGQGETEAFF.

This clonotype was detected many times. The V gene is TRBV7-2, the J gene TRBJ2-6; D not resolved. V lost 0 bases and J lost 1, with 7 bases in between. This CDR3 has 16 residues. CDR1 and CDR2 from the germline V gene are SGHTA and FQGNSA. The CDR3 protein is CASSLAHSSGANVLTF. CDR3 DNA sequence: TGTGCCAGCAGCTTAGCGCATAGTTCTGGGGCCAACGTCCTGACTTTC. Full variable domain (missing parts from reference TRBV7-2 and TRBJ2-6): GAGVSQSPSNKVTEKGKDVELRCDPISGHTALYWYRQSLGQGLEFLIYFQGNSAPDKSGLPSDRFSAERTGGSVSTLTIQRTQQEDSAVYLCASSLAHSSGANVLTFGAGSRLTVL.

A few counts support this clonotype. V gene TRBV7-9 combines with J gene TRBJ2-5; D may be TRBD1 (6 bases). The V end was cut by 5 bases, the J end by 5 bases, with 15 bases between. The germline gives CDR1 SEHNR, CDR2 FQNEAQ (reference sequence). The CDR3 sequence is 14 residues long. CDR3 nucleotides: TGTGCCAGCAGCCCTGGACAGAGAGAGGAGACCCAGTACTTC. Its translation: CASSPGQREETQYF.

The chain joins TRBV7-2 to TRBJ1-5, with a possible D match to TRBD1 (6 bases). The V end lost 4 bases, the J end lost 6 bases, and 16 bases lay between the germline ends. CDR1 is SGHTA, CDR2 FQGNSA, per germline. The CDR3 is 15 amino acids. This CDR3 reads CASSSTGNIGQPQHF. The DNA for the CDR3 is TGTGCCAGCAGCTCCACAGGGAATATCGGTCAGCCCCAGCATTTT. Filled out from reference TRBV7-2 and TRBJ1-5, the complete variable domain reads GAGVSQSPSNKVTEKGKDVELRCDPISGHTALYWYRQSLGQGLEFLIYFQGNSAPDKSGLPSDRFSAERTGGSVSTLTIQRTQQEDSAVYLCASSSTGNIGQPQHFGDGTRLSIL.

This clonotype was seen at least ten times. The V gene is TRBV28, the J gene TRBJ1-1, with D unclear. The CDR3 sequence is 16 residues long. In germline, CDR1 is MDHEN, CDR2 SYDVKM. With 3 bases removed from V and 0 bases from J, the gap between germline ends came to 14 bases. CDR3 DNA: TGTGCCAGCAGTTTGGACGATCTTGTGGTGAACACTGAAGCTTTCTTT. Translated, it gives CASSLDDLVVNTEAFF.

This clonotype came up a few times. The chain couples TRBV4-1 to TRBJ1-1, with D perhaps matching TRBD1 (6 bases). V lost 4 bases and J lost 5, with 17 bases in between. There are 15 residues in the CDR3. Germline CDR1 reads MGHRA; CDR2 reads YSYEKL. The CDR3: CASSLTGARGTEAFF. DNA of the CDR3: TGCGCCAGCAGCCTCACGGGGGCGCGGGGTACTGAAGCTTTCTTT.

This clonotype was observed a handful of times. This CDR3 reads CASSESPGTDEQFF. The CDR3 DNA reads as TGCGCCAGCAGTGAGTCCCCCGGGACTGATGAGCAGTTCTTC. V gene TRBV10-2 combines with J gene TRBJ2-1; weak D call: TRBD2 (6 bases). Per the germline V gene, CDR1 is WSHSY and CDR2 is SAAADI. This CDR3 comprises 14 residues. Trimming took 0 bases from V and 8 from J, leaving 11 bases between them.

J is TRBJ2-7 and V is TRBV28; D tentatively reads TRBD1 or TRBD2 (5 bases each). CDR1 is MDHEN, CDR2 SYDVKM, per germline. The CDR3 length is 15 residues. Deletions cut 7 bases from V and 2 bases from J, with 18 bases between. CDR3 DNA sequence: TGTGCCAGCACCCAGTCTGGGACGGCTACCTACGAGCAGTACTTC. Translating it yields CASTQSGTATYEQYF.

The CDR3 sequence: CASSQDWAVGMNTEAFF. As DNA, the CDR3 is TGCGCCAGCAGCCAAGATTGGGCAGTAGGGATGAACACTGAAGCTTTCTTT. The gene calls are TRBV4-3 and TRBJ1-1; D is undetermined. The CDR3 loop spans 17 amino acids. V dropped 0 bases and J dropped 0 bases, with 14 bases sitting between them. From germline, CDR1 is LGHNA and CDR2 YSLEER.

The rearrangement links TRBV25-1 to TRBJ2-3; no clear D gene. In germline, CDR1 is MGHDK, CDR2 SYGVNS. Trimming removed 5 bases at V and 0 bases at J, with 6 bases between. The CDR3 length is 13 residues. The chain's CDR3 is CASSKMSTDTQYF. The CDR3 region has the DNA TGTGCCAGCAGTAAGATGAGCACAGATACGCAGTATTTT. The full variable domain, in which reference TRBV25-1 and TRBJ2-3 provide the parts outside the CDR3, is EADIYQTPRYLVIGTGKKITLECSQTMGHDKMYWYQQDPGMELHLIHYSYGVNSTEKGDLSSESTVSRIRTEHFPLTLESARPSHTSQYLCASSKMSTDTQYFGPGTRLTVL.

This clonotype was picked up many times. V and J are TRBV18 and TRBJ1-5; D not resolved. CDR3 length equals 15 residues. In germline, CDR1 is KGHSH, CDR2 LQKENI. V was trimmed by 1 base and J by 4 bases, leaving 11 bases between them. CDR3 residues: CASSPRGGRNQPQHF. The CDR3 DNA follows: TGTGCCAGCTCACCACGCGGAGGACGAAATCAGCCCCAGCATTTT.

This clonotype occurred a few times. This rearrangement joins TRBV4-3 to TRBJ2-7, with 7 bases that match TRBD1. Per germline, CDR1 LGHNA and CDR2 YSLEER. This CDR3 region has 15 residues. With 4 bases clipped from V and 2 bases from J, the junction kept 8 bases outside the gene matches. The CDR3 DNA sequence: TGCGCCAGCAGCCCCCAAGCTCAGGGGGCCTACGAGCAGTACGTC. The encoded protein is CASSPQAQGAYEQYV.

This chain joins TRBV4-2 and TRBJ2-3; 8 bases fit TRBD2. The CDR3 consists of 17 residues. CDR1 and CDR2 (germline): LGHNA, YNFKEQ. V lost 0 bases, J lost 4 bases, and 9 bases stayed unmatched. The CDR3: CASSQDGPGGPSDTQYF. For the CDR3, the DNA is TGTGCCAGCAGCCAAGATGGTCCGGGAGGGCCTTCAGATACGCAGTATTTT.